This entry concerns a single T cell receptor (beta chain). Its antigen is not known. The germline V gene has CDR1 SGDLS and CDR2 YYNGEE. The CDR3 contains 16 residues. V was pared by 2 bases and J by 2 bases, with 9 bases of the junction left unmatched. The sample originates from a study of beta chain features in type 1 diabetes. Expressed TCRB transcripts got sequenced, as all isolated RNA was reverse transcribed. Clones were sequenced by immunoSEQ multiplex PCR, and TCRdb holds only the in-frame ones, with some missing. The sample holds 240,000 or so clones, around 20% seen once. Without exception, sorted populations had purity beyond 95%. Regarding the study as a whole: VDJ junctions in type 1 diabetes patients carried more deletions and fewer insertions. Type 1 diabetes patients showed a moderate but significant shortening of TCRB CDR3s in all four CD4+ subsets. For patients, the naive, central memory and Treg TCRB repertoires appeared more alike than for healthy donors.

This chain uses TRBV9 with TRBJ2-7; 8 bases map to TRBD1. This sequence originates from a woman aged 40 to 50 with type 1 diabetes. The specimen sequenced was naive CD4+ T cells from blood. Here the CDR3 DNA reads TGTGCCAGCAGCGTCGGCCCAACGACAGGGGCCTACGAGCAGTACTTC. It specifies CASSVGPTTGAYEQYF.